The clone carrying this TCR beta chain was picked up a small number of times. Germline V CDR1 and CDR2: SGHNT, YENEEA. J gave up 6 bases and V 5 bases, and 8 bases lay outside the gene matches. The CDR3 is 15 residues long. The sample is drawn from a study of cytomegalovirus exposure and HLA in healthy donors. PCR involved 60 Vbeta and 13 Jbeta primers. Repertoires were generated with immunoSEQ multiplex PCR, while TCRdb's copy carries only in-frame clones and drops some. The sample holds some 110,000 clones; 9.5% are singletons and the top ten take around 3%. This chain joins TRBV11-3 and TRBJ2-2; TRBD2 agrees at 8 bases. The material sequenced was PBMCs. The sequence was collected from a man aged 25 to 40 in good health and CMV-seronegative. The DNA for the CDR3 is TGTGCCAGCAGCGCGGGACTAGTGTCCCCCGGGGAGCTGTTTTTT. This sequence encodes CASSAGLVSPGELFF.